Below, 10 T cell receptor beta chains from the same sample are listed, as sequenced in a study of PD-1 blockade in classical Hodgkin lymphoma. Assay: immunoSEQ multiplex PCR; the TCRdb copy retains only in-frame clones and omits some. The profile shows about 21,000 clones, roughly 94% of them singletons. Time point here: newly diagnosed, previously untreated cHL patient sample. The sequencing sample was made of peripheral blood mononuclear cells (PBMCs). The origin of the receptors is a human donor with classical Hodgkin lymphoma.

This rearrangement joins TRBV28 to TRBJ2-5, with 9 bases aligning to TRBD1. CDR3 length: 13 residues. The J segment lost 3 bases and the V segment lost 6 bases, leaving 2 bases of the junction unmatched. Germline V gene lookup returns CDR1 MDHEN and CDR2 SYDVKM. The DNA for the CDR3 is TGTGCCAGCAGGGGACAGGGAGAAGAGACCCAGTACTTC. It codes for CASRGQGEETQYF.

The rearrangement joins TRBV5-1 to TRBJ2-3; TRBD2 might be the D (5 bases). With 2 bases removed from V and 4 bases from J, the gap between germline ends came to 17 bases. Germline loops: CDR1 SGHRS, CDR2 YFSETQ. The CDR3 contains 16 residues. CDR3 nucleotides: TGCGCCAGCAGCTTTAATATCCGGGGTGGGCCAGATACGCAGTATTTT. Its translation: CASSFNIRGGPDTQYF.

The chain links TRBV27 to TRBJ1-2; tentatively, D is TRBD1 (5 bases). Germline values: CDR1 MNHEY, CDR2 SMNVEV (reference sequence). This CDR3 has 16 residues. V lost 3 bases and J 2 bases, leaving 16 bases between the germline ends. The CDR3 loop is CASSFGGGRSNYGYTF. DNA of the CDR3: TGTGCCAGCAGTTTCGGCGGGGGGAGATCCAACTATGGCTACACCTTC.

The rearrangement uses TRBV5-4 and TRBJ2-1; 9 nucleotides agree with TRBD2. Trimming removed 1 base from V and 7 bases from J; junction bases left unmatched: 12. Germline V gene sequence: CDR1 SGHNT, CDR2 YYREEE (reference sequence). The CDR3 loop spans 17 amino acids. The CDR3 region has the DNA TGTGCCAGCAGCTTGCGGGGTCGCGGGGGGGCTTGGAATGAGCAGTTCTTC. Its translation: CASSLRGRGGAWNEQFF.

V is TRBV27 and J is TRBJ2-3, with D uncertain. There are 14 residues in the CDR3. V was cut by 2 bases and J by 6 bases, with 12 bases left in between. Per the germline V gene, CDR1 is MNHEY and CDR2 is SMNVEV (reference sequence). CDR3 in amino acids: CASSLERPEDTQYF. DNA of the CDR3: TGTGCCAGCAGTTTAGAGCGACCCGAGGATACGCAGTATTTT.

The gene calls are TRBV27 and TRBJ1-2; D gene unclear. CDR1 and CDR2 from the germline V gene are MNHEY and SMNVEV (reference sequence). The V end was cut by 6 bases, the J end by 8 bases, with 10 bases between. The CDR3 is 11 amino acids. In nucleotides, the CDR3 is TGTGCCAGCAGCAAAGCGCACGGCTACACCTTC. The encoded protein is CASSKAHGYTF.

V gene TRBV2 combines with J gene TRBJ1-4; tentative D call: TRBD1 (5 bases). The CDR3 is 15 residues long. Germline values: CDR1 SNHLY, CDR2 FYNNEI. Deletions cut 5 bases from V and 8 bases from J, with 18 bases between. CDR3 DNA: TGTGCCAGCAGTCCGCTCCAGGGCGGACAAGAAAAACTGTTTTTT. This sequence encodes CASSPLQGGQEKLFF. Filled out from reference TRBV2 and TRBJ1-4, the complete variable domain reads EPEVTQTPSHQVTQMGQEVILRCVPISNHLYFYWYRQILGQKVEFLVSFYNNEISEKSEIFDDQFSVERPDGSNFTLKIRSTKLEDSAMYFCASSPLQGGQEKLFFGSGTQLSVL.

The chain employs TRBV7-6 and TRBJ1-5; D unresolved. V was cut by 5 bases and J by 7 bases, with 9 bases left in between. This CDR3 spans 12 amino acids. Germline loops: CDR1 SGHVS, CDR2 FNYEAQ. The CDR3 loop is CASSKRYQPQHF. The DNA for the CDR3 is TGTGCCAGCAGCAAGCGTTACCAGCCCCAGCATTTT. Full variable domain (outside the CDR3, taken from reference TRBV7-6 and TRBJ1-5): GAGVSQSPRYKVTKRGQDVALRCDPISGHVSLYWYRQALGQGPEFLTYFNYEAQQDKSGLPNDRFSAERPEGSISTLTIQRTEQRDSAMYRCASSKRYQPQHFGDGTRLSIL.

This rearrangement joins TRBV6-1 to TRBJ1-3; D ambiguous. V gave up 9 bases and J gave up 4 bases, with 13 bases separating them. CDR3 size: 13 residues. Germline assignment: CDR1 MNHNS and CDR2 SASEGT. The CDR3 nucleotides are TGTGCCAGTGACACCTCGGGGGGAAACACCATATATTTT. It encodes CASDTSGGNTIYF.

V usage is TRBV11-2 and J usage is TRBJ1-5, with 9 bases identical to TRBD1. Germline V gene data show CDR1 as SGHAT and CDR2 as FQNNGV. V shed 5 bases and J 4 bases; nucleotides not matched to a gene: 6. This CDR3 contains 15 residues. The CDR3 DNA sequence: TGTGCCAGCAGCGGCGGGACAGGGAGGAATCAGCCCCAGCATTTT. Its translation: CASSGGTGRNQPQHF.